These T cell receptor beta chains were read from a single sample in a study of T cells in Graves' hyperthyroidism and ophthalmopathy. TCRdb reprocessed the multiplex PCR reads with MiXCR, giving one entry per CDR3 protein. The profile shows hundreds of thousands of distinct CDR3 sequences, 40% to 55% of them singletons. Sequencing used peripheral blood or thyroid tissue (not recorded which). These receptors all stem from an adult man with Graves' disease, either hyperthyroidism or ophthalmopathy (not recorded which). Each CDR3 is given with its conserved first and last residue. The D gene is left open where the match is weak. The listing skips clone size in some rows; elsewhere it reads once, few, many or a size class.

D	size	V	J	length	CDR3	DNA
.	.	TRBV25-1	TRBJ1-3	15	CASSDGGASGNTIYF	TGTGCCAGCAGTGACGGGGGCGCGTCTGGAAACACCATATATTTT
TRBD2	many	TRBV9	TRBJ2-7	15	CASSVASGGRSEQYF	TGTGCCAGCAGCGTAGCTTCGGGAGGGCGCAGCGAGCAGTACTTC
TRBD2	few	TRBV20-1	TRBJ2-7	12	CSAGRGGYEQYF	TGCAGTGCCGGGCGGGGGGGATACGAGCAGTACTTC
.	.	TRBV29-1	TRBJ1-2	16	CSVCPSTGGRDYGYTF	TGCAGCGTTTGCCCATCCACCGGCGGGCGAGACTATGGCTACACCTTC
.	.	TRBV20-1	TRBJ1-4	17	CSAPSPPSSLVARGLFF	TGCAGTGCGCCCAGCCCCCCCTCGTCTCTTGTCGCTCGGGGACTGTTTTTT
TRBD2	.	TRBV19	TRBJ2-5	13	CASTPGLVETQYF	TGTGCCAGTACCCCGGGACTAGTGGAGACCCAGTACTTC
.	many	TRBV7-2	TRBJ1-2	14	CASSPRQGDYGYTF	TGTGCCAGCAGCCCCCGCCAGGGAGACTATGGCTACACCTTC
TRBD1	many	TRBV10-3	TRBJ1-2	12	CAISVTGHGYTF	TGTGCCATCAGTGTGACAGGGCATGGCTACACCTTC
.	many	TRBV29-1	TRBJ2-5	16	CSVEATRLGGAETQYF	TGCAGCGTTGAAGCAACTCGGTTGGGGGGCGCAGAGACCCAGTACTTC
.	.	TRBV9	TRBJ1-6	14	CASSVAPGGSPLHF	TGTGCCAGCAGCGTAGCTCCGGGGGGTTCACCCCTCCACTTT
.	.	TRBV29-1	TRBJ1-5	13	CSVEGGYGQPQHF	TGCAGCGTTGAAGGGGGGTACGGTCAGCCCCAGCATTTT
.	many	TRBV12-3/TRBV12-4	TRBJ1-2	11	CASTRRDGYTF	TGTGCCAGCACGCGGCGAGATGGCTACACCTTC
.	.	TRBV29-1	TRBJ1-1	13	CSVEGGMNTEAFF	TGCAGCGTTGAGGGGGGCATGAACACTGAAGCTTTCTTT
TRBD2	.	TRBV29-1	TRBJ2-2	16	CSARGAGTSFTGELFF	TGCAGTGCTAGGGGGGCCGGGACTAGCTTCACCGGGGAGCTGTTTTTT
.	.	TRBV7-2	TRBJ2-2	16	CASSFTGTPTPGELFF	TGTGCCAGCAGCTTCACCGGGACCCCTACACCTGGGGAGCTGTTTTTT
.	many	TRBV10-2	TRBJ1-4	17	CASSDSGGDATNEKLFF	TGCGCCAGCAGTGACTCTGGGGGCGATGCAACTAATGAAAAACTGTTTTTT
TRBD1	.	TRBV5-1	TRBJ2-7	14	CASSYGTVAYEQYF	TGTGCCAGCAGCTATGGGACAGTCGCCTACGAGCAGTACTTC
.	many	TRBV2	TRBJ1-6	15	CASSGGQSRNSPLHF	TGTGCCAGCAGCGGGGGGCAGTCGCGAAATTCACCCCTCCACTTT
.	many	TRBV7-8	TRBJ2-7	13	CASSFFASYEQYF	TGTGCCAGCAGCTTCTTCGCCTCCTACGAGCAGTACTTC
.	.	TRBV9	TRBJ2-7	16	CASSVAGGRYSYEQYF	TGTGCCAGCAGCGTTGCAGGTGGGCGTTACTCCTACGAGCAGTACTTC
TRBD1	.	TRBV29-1	TRBJ1-2	12	CSARAGTAGNTF	TGCAGCGCCCGAGCTGGGACAGCTGGAAACACCTTC
TRBD2	few	TRBV24-1	TRBJ2-5	16	CATSETGTSGKGPQYF	TGTGCCACCAGTGAAACCGGGACTAGCGGAAAGGGCCCCCAGTACTTC
TRBD1	many	TRBV7-9	TRBJ2-5	13	CASSSGQQETQYF	TGTGCCAGCAGCTCGGGACAGCAAGAGACCCAGTACTTC
.	.	TRBV10-3	TRBJ1-5	14	CAVSETLSNQPQHF	TGTGCCGTCAGTGAGACACTTAGCAATCAGCCCCAGCATTTT
.	.	TRBV2	TRBJ2-2	14	CASSELGAGGELFF	TGTGCCAGCAGTGAACTGGGGGCGGGCGGGGAGCTGTTTTTT